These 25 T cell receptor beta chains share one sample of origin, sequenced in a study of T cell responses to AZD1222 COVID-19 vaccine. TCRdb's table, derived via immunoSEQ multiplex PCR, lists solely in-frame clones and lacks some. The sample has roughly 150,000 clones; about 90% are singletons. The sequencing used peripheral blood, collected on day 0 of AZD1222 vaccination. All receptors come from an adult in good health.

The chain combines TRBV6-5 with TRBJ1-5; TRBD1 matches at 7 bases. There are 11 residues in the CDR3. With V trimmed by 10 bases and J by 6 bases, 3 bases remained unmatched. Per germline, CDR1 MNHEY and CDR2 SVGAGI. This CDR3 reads CATGGGQPQHF. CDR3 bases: TGTGCCACAGGGGGAGGTCAGCCCCAGCATTTT.

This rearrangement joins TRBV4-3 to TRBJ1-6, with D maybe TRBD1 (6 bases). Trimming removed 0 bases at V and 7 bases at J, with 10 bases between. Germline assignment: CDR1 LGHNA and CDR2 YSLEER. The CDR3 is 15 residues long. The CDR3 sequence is CASSQDGGHNSPLHF. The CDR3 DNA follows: TGCGCCAGCAGCCAAGATGGGGGGCACAATTCACCCCTCCACTTT.

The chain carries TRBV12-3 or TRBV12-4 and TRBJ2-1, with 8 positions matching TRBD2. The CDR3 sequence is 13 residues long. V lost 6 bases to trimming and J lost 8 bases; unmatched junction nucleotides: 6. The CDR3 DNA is TGTGCCAGCAGCCCCGGGGGGGGACATGAGCAGTTCTTC. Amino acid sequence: CASSPGGGHEQFF.

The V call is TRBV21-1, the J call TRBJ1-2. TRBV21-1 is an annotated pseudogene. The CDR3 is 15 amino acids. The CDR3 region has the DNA TGTGCCAGCAGCAGATTTGAGGGAATAAACTATGGCTACACCTTC. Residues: CASSRFEGINYGYTF.

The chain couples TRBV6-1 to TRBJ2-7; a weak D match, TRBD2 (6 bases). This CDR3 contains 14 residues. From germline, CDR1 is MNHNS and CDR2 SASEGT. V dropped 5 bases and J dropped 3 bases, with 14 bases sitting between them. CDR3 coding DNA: TGTGCCAGCAGTCCTTCGGGACTCCTCTACGAGCAGTACTTC. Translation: CASSPSGLLYEQYF.

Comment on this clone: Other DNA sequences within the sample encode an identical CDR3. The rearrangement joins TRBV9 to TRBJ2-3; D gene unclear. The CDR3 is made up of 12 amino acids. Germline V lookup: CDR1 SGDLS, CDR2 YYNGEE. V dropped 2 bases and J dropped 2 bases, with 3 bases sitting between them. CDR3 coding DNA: TGTGCCAGCAGCGTTTCCACAGATACGCAGTATTTT. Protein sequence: CASSVSTDTQYF. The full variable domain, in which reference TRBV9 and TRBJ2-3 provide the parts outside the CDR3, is DSGVTQTPKHLITATGQRVTLRCSPRSGDLSVYWYQQSLDQGLQFLIQYYNGEERAKGNILERFSAQQFPDLHSELNLSSLELGDSALYFCASSVSTDTQYFGPGTRLTVL.

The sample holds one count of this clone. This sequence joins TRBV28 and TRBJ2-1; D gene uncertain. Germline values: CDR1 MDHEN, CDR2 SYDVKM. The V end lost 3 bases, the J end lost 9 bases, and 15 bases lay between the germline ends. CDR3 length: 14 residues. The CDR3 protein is CASSFGQPPGEQFF. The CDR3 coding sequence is TGTGCCAGCAGTTTCGGGCAGCCCCCCGGTGAGCAGTTCTTC.

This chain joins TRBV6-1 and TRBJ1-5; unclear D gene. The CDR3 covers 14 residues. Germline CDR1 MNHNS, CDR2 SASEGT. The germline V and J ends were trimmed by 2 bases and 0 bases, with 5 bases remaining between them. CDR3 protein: CASSEQVSNQPQHF. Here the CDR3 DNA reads TGTGCCAGCAGTGAACAGGTTAGCAATCAGCCCCAGCATTTT.

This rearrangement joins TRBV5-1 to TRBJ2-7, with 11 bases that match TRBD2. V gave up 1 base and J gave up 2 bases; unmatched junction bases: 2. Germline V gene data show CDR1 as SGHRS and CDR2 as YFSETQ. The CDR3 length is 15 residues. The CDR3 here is CASSLIAGGTYEQYF. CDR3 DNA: TGCGCCAGCAGCTTGATAGCGGGAGGGACCTACGAGCAGTACTTC.

The CDR3 loop reads CATLQGIGTDTQYF. In nucleotides, the CDR3 is TGTGCCACCCTGCAGGGTATCGGCACAGATACGCAGTATTTT. The chain is built from TRBV28 and TRBJ2-3, with TRBD1 as a possible D gene (5 bases). The V end was cut by 10 bases, the J end by 1 base, with 15 bases between. Germline V gene data show CDR1 as MDHEN and CDR2 as SYDVKM. CDR3 length: 14 amino acids.

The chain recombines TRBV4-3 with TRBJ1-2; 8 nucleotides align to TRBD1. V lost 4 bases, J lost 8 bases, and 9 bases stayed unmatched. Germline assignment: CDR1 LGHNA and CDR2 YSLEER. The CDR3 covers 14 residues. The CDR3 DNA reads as TGCGCCAGCAGCCCAGGGACAGGAGCGGGAGGCTACACCTTC. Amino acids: CASSPGTGAGGYTF.

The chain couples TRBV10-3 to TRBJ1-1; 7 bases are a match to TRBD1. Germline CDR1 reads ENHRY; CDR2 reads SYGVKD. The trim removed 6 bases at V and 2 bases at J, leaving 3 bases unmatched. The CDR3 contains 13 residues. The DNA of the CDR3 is TGTGCCATCAGGGACAGGAGTAACACTGAAGCTTTCTTT. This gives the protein CAIRDRSNTEAFF.

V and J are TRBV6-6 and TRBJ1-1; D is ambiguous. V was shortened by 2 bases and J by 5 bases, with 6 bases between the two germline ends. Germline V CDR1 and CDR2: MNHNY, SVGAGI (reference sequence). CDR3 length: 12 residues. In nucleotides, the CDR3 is TGTGCCAGCAGTTACGGGCAGACTGAAGCTTTCTTT. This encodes CASSYGQTEAFF.

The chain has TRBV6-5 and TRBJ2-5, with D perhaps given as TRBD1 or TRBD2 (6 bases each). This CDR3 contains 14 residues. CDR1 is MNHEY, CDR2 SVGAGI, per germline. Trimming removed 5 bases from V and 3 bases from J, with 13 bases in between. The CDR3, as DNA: TGTGCCAGCAGTCCGGGGGACACCAAAGAGACCCAGTACTTC. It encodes CASSPGDTKETQYF.

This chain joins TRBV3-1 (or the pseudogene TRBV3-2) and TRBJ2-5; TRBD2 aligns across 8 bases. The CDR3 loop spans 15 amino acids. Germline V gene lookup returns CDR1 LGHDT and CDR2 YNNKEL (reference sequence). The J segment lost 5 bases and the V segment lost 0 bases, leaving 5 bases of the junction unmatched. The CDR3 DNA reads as TGTGCCAGCAGCCAAGATTGGACTAGCAAGGAGACCCAGTACTTC. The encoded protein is CASSQDWTSKETQYF.

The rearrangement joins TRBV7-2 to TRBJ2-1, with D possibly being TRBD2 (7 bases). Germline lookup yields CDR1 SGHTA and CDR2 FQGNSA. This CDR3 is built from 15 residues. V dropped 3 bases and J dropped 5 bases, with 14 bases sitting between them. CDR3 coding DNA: TGTGCCAGCAGCTTGGGGGGGGCTGGGCACAATGAGCAGTTCTTC. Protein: CASSLGGAGHNEQFF. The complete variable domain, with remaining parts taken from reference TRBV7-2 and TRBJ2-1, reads GAGVSQSPSNKVTEKGKDVELRCDPISGHTALYWYRQSLGQGLEFLIYFQGNSAPDKSGLPSDRFSAERTGGSVSTLTIQRTQQEDSAVYLCASSLGGAGHNEQFFGPGTRLTVL.

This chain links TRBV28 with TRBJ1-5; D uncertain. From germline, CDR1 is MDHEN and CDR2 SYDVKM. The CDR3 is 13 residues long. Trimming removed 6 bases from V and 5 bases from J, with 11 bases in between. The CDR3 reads CASRSSPYQPQHF. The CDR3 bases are TGTGCCAGCAGATCCTCCCCTTATCAGCCCCAGCATTTT.

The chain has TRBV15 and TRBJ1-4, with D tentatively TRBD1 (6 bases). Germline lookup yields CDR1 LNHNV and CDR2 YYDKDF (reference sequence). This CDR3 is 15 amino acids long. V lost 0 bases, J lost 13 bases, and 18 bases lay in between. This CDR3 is CATSRDVGRGSGLFF. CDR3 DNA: TGTGCCACCAGCAGAGATGTGGGCAGGGGATCCGGACTGTTTTTT.

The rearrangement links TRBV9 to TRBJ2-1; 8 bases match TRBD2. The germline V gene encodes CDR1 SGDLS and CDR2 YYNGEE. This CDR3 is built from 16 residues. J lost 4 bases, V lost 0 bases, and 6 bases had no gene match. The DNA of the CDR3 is TGTGCCAGCAGCGTAGCAACGGGAGGGTATTACAATGAGCAGTTCTTC. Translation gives CASSVATGGYYNEQFF.

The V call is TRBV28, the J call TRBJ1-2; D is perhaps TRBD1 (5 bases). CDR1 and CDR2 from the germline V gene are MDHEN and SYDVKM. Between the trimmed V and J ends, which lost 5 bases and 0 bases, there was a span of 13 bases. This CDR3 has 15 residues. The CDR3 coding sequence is TGTGCCAGCAGTCTTTTAGTAGGGGCTAACTATGGCTACACCTTC. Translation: CASSLLVGANYGYTF.

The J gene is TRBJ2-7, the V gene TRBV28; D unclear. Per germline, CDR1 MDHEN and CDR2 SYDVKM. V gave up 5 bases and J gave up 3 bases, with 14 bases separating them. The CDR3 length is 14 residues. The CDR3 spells CASSPFPYFYEQYF. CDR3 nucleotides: TGTGCCAGCAGTCCATTCCCGTACTTCTACGAGCAGTACTTC. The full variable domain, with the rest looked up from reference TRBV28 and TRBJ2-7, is DVKVTQSSRYLVKRTGEKVFLECVQDMDHENMFWYRQDPGLGLRLIYFSYDVKMKEKGDIPEGYSVSREKKERFSLILESASTNQTSMYLCASSPFPYFYEQYFGPGTRLTVT.

The CDR3 DNA follows: TGTGCCAGCAGGACCCGGGACAGCCGGCTCCAGGAGCAGTTCTTC. Translation: CASRTRDSRLQEQFF. The chain links TRBV27 to TRBJ2-1; 7 bases are shared with TRBD1. Germline CDR1 MNHEY, CDR2 SMNVEV (reference sequence). V was pared by 6 bases and J by 10 bases, with 15 bases of the junction left unmatched. CDR3 length: 15 amino acids.

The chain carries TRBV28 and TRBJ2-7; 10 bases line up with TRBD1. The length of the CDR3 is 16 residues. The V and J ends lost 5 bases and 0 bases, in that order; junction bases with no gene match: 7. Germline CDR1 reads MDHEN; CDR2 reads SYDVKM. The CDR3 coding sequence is TGTGCCAGCAGTCGCCCGGACAGGGGGGGCTCCTACGAGCAGTACTTC. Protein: CASSRPDRGGSYEQYF.

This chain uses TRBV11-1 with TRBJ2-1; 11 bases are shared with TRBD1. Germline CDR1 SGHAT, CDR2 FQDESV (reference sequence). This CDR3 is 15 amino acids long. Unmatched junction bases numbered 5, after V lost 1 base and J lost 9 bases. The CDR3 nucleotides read TGTGCCAGCAGCTTAGTGCAGGGACAGGGGGTTGAGCAGTTCTTC. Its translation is CASSLVQGQGVEQFF.

The CDR3, as DNA: TGTGCCAGCAGCGTAACCTCCTACAATGAGCAGTTCTTC. It translates to CASSVTSYNEQFF. The chain uses TRBV27 and TRBJ2-1; no firm D call. The CDR3 covers 13 residues. The germline CDR1 and CDR2 sequences are MNHEY and SMNVEV (reference sequence). The V gene lost 6 bases and the J gene lost 0 bases, with 6 bases spanning the gap.